A single sample gave rise to the 28 T cell receptor beta chains below, sequenced in a study of CD8+ T cells in alopecia areata. Extracted RNA was reverse transcribed, and the resulting cDNA served as sequencing template. Method: immunoSEQ multiplex PCR; TCRdb's copy keeps in-frame clones and lacks some. The repertoire holds about 140,000 clones, with around 54% as singletons. Sample: CD4+ T cells sorted from blood. These receptors all stem from a human donor in good health.

V usage is TRBV2 and J usage is TRBJ2-7; TRBD1 is a possible D gene (5 bases). The CDR3 has 15 amino acids. Between the trimmed V and J ends, which lost 3 bases and 2 bases, there was a span of 14 bases. CDR1 SNHLY and CDR2 FYNNEI come from the germline V gene. CDR3 in amino acids: CASSDLGVTTYEQYF. The DNA for the CDR3 is TGTGCCAGCAGTGACCTAGGGGTCACGACCTACGAGCAGTACTTC.

This chain uses TRBV4-1 with TRBJ1-2; D gene uncertain. Germline assignment: CDR1 MGHRA and CDR2 YSYEKL. This CDR3 is built from 16 residues. V lost 4 bases, J lost 1 base, and 16 bases lay in between. This CDR3 is CASSPILLKLNYGYTF. The CDR3 coding sequence is TGCGCCAGCAGCCCGATATTATTAAAGCTTAACTATGGCTACACCTTC.

The genes are TRBV5-1 and TRBJ1-2, with D tentatively TRBD1 (6 bases). The CDR3 covers 14 residues. The V end was cut by 2 bases, the J end by 5 bases, with 13 bases between. The V gene's germline CDR1 is SGHRS and CDR2 YFSETQ. The CDR3 here is CASSFQTGMYGYTF. CDR3 sequence (DNA): TGCGCCAGCAGCTTCCAAACAGGGATGTATGGCTACACCTTC.

This clone was counted ten times or more. This rearrangement joins TRBV11-2 to TRBJ2-7, with D unclear. Trimming took off 1 base at V and 2 bases at J, with 6 bases between the two ends. CDR1 is SGHAT and CDR2 is FQNNGV in the germline V gene. The CDR3 loop spans 13 amino acids. CDR3 amino acids: CASSLGQPYEQYF. In DNA form, the CDR3 reads TGTGCCAGCAGCTTAGGGCAACCCTACGAGCAGTACTTC. The whole variable domain, filled in from reference TRBV11-2 and TRBJ2-7, reads EAGVAQSPRYKIIEKRQSVAFWCNPISGHATLYWYQQILGQGPKLLIQFQNNGVVDDSQLPKDRFSAERLKGVDSTLKIQPAKLEDSAVYLCASSLGQPYEQYFGPGTRLTVT.

This clone was seen once. The chain combines TRBV30 with TRBJ2-7; D might be TRBD1 (5 bases). Trimming left V 5 bases short and J 7 bases short, with 15 bases between. Germline V gene lookup returns CDR1 GTSNPN and CDR2 SVGIG (reference sequence). This CDR3 has 12 amino acids. CDR3 region: CAWGQGRVEQYF. The CDR3 DNA follows: TGTGCCTGGGGCCAGGGCAGGGTGGAGCAGTACTTC. Supplemented by reference TRBV30 and TRBJ2-7, the full variable domain reads SQTIHQWPATLVQPVGSPLSLECTVEGTSNPNLYWYRQAAGRGLQLLFYSVGIGQISSEVPQNLSASRPQDRQFILSSKKLLLSDSGFYLCAWGQGRVEQYFGPGTRLTVT.

The chain employs TRBV29-1 and TRBJ1-2; 10 positions match TRBD1. The germline V gene encodes CDR1 SQVTM and CDR2 ANQGSEA. The CDR3 is made up of 16 amino acids. With V trimmed by 4 bases and J by 5 bases, 13 bases remained unmatched. The CDR3 is CSVVGDRGPSGYGYTF. CDR3 DNA: TGCAGCGTTGTAGGGGACAGGGGCCCGTCTGGGTATGGCTACACCTTC. The full variable domain, its missing parts supplied by reference TRBV29-1 and TRBJ1-2, is SAVISQKPSRDICQRGTSLTIQCQVDSQVTMMFWYRQQPGQSLTLIATANQGSEATYESGFVIDKFPISRPNLTFSTLTVSNMSPEDSSIYLCSVVGDRGPSGYGYTFGSGTRLTVV.

Of note for this clone: The germline gene is not matched at one end of the junction; a read error may be the cause. At the DNA level, this CDR3 is encoded by other sequences in the same sample as well. The rearrangement joins TRBV30 to TRBJ2-3; 8 bases fit TRBD2. Germline CDR1 GTSNPN, CDR2 SVGIG (reference sequence). CDR3 length equals 17 residues. CDR3 coding DNA: TGTGCCTGGAGTGCGGAAGGGGGACTAGGAAGCACAGATACGCAGTACTTT. Its protein product is CAWSAEGGLGSTDTQYF.

The chain recombines TRBV5-1 with TRBJ2-3; 12 bases line up with TRBD2. This CDR3 region has 17 residues. In germline, CDR1 is SGHRS, CDR2 YFSETQ. V dropped 4 bases and J dropped 2; count of bases not matched to a gene: 8. The DNA for the CDR3 is TGCGCCAGCAGCCAACTAGCGGGAGGTCTGGACACAGATACGCAGTATTTT. Protein product: CASSQLAGGLDTDTQYF. Variable domain in full (rest from reference TRBV5-1 and TRBJ2-3): KAGVTQTPRYLIKTRGQQVTLSCSPISGHRSVSWYQQTPGQGLQFLFEYFSETQRNKGNFPGRFSGRQFSNSRSEMNVSTLELGDSALYLCASSQLAGGLDTDTQYFGPGTRLTVL.

This clone was counted a few times. The CDR3 region has the DNA TGTGCCAGCAGCTTGGGGATAACAGATCGCACTGAAGCTTTCTTT. Residues: CASSLGITDRTEAFF. The chain employs TRBV5-6 and TRBJ1-1; D is undetermined. The length of the CDR3 is 15 residues. Germline-derived CDR1 and CDR2 are SGHDT and YYEEEE. V dropped 0 bases and J dropped 4 bases, with 13 bases sitting between them.

V is TRBV30 and J is TRBJ1-2; no firm D call. V was clipped by 0 bases and J by 2 bases, with 4 bases between them. CDR1 and CDR2 (germline): GTSNPN, SVGIG (reference sequence). This CDR3 spans 12 amino acids. CDR3 amino acids: CAWSVQNYGYTF. The CDR3 nucleotides are TGTGCCTGGAGTGTACAGAACTATGGCTACACCTTC.

Only a few counts were recorded for this clone. The rearrangement joins TRBV29-1 to TRBJ2-7, with a tentative D call TRBD1 (6 bases). Germline V gene data show CDR1 as SQVTM and CDR2 as ANQGSEA. Trimming cost V 7 bases and J 5 bases, with 18 bases left between them. This CDR3 contains 13 residues. The CDR3 DNA is TGCAGCGGTTCAGCGATAGGGGGAAACGAGCAGTACTTC. It codes for CSGSAIGGNEQYF.

The chain links TRBV30 to TRBJ1-4; D is undetermined. This CDR3 contains 14 residues. CDR1 GTSNPN and CDR2 SVGIG come from the germline V gene (reference sequence). Trimming left V 3 bases short and J 3 bases short, with 11 bases between. CDR3 sequence (DNA): TGTGCCTGGAGGGCAAAGCAGCCTAATGAAAAACTGTTTTTT. It encodes CAWRAKQPNEKLFF.

This rearrangement joins TRBV28 to TRBJ1-3; no clear D gene. With 7 bases removed from V and 2 bases from J, the gap between germline ends came to 9 bases. The CDR3 length is 13 residues. The germline V gene has CDR1 MDHEN and CDR2 SYDVKM. CDR3 in DNA: TGTGCCAGCACCGACGTTCCTGGAAACACCATATATTTT. It yields the protein CASTDVPGNTIYF.

This clone was seen a handful of times. The chain couples TRBV7-8 to TRBJ2-7; no clear D gene. Trimming removed 2 bases at V and 5 bases at J, with 4 bases between. Germline CDR1 reads SGHVS; CDR2 reads FQNEAQ. The CDR3 is 11 amino acids. CDR3 sequence reads: CASSLTHEQYF. In DNA form, the CDR3 reads TGTGCCAGCAGCTTAACCCACGAGCAGTACTTC.

This clone was observed a few times. Without the conserved terminal phenylalanine or tryptophan, this CDR3 likely stems from a read error. The limits of the CDR3 on the DNA are not certain, so only TCRdb's listed CDR3 is given. The chain is built from TRBV21-1 and TRBJ1-2. TRBV21-1 is marked as a pseudogene. The CDR3 is 10 amino acids in total, end residues counted. CDR3 loop: CASSPVMAPV.

With regard to this clone: An end of the junction differs from the germline gene, which may be a read error. V usage is TRBV7-7 and J usage is TRBJ2-3; D remains unclear. The CDR3 covers 16 residues. Germline V gene sequence: CDR1 SSHAT, CDR2 FNYEAQ (reference sequence). The CDR3 coding sequence is TGTGCTAGCAGCTCACTGCCAGGCTGGAGCACAGATACGCAGTATTTT. It codes for CASSSLPGWSTDTQYF.

The V call is TRBV6-1, the J call TRBJ1-1, with D uncertain. The CDR3 contains 14 residues. Trimming cost V 7 bases and J 1 base, with 13 bases left between them. Germline V CDR1 and CDR2: MNHNS, SASEGT. CDR3 in DNA: TGTGCCAGCACTAAAACCTTGCAGAACACTGAAGCTTTCTTT. Translation: CASTKTLQNTEAFF.

J is TRBJ2-7 and V is TRBV29-1; TRBD1 is a possible D gene (5 bases). Trimming removed 7 bases at V and 0 bases at J, with 16 bases between. Germline lookup yields CDR1 SQVTM and CDR2 ANQGSEA. The CDR3 is made up of 14 amino acids. The DNA for the CDR3 is TGCAGCGCCCAAACCCAGGGTAGCTCCTACGAGCAGTACTTC. Its protein is CSAQTQGSSYEQYF.

CDR3 in amino acids: CAWNRGLGETQYF. CDR3 sequence (DNA): TGTGCCTGGAACCGGGGACTAGGAGAGACCCAGTACTTC. J is TRBJ2-5 and V is TRBV30, with TRBD2 matching over 8 bases. Trimming at V came to 4 bases and at J to 4 bases, leaving 5 bases not matched to a gene. Germline values: CDR1 GTSNPN, CDR2 SVGIG (reference sequence). The CDR3 is 13 residues long. The full variable domain, in which reference TRBV30 and TRBJ2-5 provide the parts outside the CDR3, is SQTIHQWPATLVQPVGSPLSLECTVEGTSNPNLYWYRQAAGRGLQLLFYSVGIGQISSEVPQNLSASRPQDRQFILSSKKLLLSDSGFYLCAWNRGLGETQYFGPGTRLLVL.

The gene calls are TRBV28 and TRBJ2-6; D not resolved. Germline CDR1 reads MDHEN; CDR2 reads SYDVKM. Deletions cut 5 bases from V and 2 bases from J, with 13 bases between. The CDR3 spans 16 residues. In DNA form, the CDR3 reads TGTGCCAGCAGTCCACCGCCCGGCGCTGGGGCCAACGTCCTGACTTTC. Translating gives CASSPPPGAGANVLTF.

The count of this clone is one. J is TRBJ1-1 and V is TRBV5-1; D is undetermined. CDR1 is SGHRS and CDR2 is YFSETQ in the germline V gene. V was trimmed by 1 base and J by 0 bases, leaving 16 bases between them. The CDR3 covers 17 residues. This CDR3 is CASSLTQQRFMNTEAFF. In nucleotides, the CDR3 is TGCGCCAGCAGCTTGACACAACAGCGATTTATGAACACTGAAGCTTTCTTT.

The chain combines TRBV4-2 with TRBJ2-3; TRBD2 might be the D (7 bases). V gave up 3 bases and J gave up 4 bases, with 17 bases separating them. The V gene's germline CDR1 is LGHNA and CDR2 YNFKEQ. This CDR3 spans 16 amino acids. In DNA form, the CDR3 reads TGTGCCAGCAGCCAGGAGAGGGGGAGGGCCGCAGATACGCAGTATTTT. Its translation: CASSQERGRAADTQYF.

The J gene is TRBJ1-5, the V gene TRBV28; no clear D gene. Germline-derived CDR1 and CDR2 are MDHEN and SYDVKM. V was trimmed by 6 bases and J by 1 base, leaving 13 bases between them. CDR3 length equals 15 residues. The CDR3 protein is CASRDPVLSNQPQHF. In DNA, the CDR3 is TGTGCCAGCAGGGACCCCGTCTTGAGCAATCAGCCCCAGCATTTT.

The chain couples TRBV29-1 to TRBJ1-1; D is possibly TRBD1 (5 bases). From germline, CDR1 is SQVTM and CDR2 ANQGSEA. Trimming stripped 8 bases from V and 8 bases from J, with 18 bases between. CDR3 length equals 12 residues. DNA for the CDR3: TGCAGCCCCGGGTCGGATTCAGGGGAAGCTTTCTTT. This translates into CSPGSDSGEAFF.

In this sample, this clone turned up once. The chain links TRBV2 to TRBJ2-3; 9 bases agree with TRBD2. V was pared by 3 bases and J by 8 bases, with 12 bases of the junction left unmatched. Germline CDR1 is SNHLY and CDR2 is FYNNEI. The CDR3 has 16 amino acids. The CDR3 loop reads CASSDNGLATYSTQYF. CDR3 DNA: TGTGCCAGCAGTGATAACGGACTAGCGACGTACAGTACGCAGTATTTT. The variable domain in full, with the rest retrieved from reference TRBV2 and TRBJ2-3, is EPEVTQTPSHQVTQMGQEVILRCVPISNHLYFYWYRQILGQKVEFLVSFYNNEISEKSEIFDDQFSVERPDGSNFTLKIRSTKLEDSAMYFCASSDNGLATYSTQYFGPGTRLTVL.

This clone was observed a single time. The rearrangement links TRBV6-5 to TRBJ2-1; TRBD1 aligns across 7 bases. The junction had 4 bases not matched to a gene; V was cut back by 5 bases and J by 0 bases. The CDR3 length is 15 residues. Looked up from germline, CDR1 is MNHEY and CDR2 is SVGAGI. The CDR3 DNA reads TGTGCCAGCAGTCCCCGGGACAGCTCCTACAATGAGCAGTTCTTC. Translated, it gives CASSPRDSSYNEQFF.

Only a few counts were recorded for this clone. This chain joins TRBV6-6 and TRBJ1-5; 8 bases are a match to TRBD1. Per the germline V gene, CDR1 is MNHNY and CDR2 is SVGAGI (reference sequence). Germline trimming cut 7 bases from V and 7 bases from J; bases unmatched to any gene: 9. This CDR3 is 14 amino acids long. DNA of the CDR3: TGTGCCAGCACTATAGGACAGGGTGGGCAGCCCCAGCATTTT. Protein: CASTIGQGGQPQHF.

The rearrangement links TRBV29-1 to TRBJ2-3; perhaps TRBD2 as D (5 bases). V was cut by 2 bases and J by 0 bases, with 12 bases left in between. CDR3 length: 15 amino acids. Germline V gene sequence: CDR1 SQVTM, CDR2 ANQGSEA. CDR3 DNA: TGCAGCGTTGAAAAGTCGGGCGGGAGCACAGATACGCAGTATTTT. This translates into CSVEKSGGSTDTQYF.